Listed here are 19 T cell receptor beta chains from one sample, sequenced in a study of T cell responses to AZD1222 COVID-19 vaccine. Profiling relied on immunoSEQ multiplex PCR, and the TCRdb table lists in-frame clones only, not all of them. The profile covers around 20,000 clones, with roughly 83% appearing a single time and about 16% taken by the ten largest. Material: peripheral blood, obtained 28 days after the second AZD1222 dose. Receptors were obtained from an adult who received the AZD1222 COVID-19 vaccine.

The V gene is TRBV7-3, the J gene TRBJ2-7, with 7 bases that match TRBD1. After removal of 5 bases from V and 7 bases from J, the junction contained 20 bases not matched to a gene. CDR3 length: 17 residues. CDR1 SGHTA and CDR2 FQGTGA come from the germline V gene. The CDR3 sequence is CASSQGDTSQSGLEQYF. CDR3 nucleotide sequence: TGTGCCAGCAGCCAGGGGGACACCAGCCAAAGTGGTTTGGAGCAGTACTTC.

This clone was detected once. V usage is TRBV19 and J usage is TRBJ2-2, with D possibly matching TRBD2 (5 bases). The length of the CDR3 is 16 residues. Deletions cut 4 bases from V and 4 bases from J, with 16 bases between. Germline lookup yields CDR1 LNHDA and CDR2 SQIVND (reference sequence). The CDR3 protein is CASSTTSRGGTGELFF. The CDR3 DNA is TGTGCCAGTAGTACCACTAGTCGGGGTGGCACCGGGGAGCTGTTTTTT.

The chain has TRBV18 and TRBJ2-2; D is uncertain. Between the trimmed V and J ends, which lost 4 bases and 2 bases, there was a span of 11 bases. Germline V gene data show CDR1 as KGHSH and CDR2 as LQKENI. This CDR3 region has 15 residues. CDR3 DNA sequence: TGTGCCAGCTCACGGAGTCCTCCTAACACCGGGGAGCTGTTTTTT. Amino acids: CASSRSPPNTGELFF.

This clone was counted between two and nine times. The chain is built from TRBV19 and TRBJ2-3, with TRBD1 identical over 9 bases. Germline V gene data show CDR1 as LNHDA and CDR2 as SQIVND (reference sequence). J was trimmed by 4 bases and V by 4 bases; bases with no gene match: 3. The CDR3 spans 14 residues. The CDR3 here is CASSKDRGADTQYF. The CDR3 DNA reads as TGTGCCAGTAGTAAGGACAGGGGCGCAGATACGCAGTATTTT. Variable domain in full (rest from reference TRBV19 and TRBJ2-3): DGGITQSPKYLFRKEGQNVTLSCEQNLNHDAMYWYRQDPGQGLRLIYYSQIVNDFQKGDIAEGYSVSREKKESFPLTVTSAQKNPTAFYLCASSKDRGADTQYFGPGTRLTVL.

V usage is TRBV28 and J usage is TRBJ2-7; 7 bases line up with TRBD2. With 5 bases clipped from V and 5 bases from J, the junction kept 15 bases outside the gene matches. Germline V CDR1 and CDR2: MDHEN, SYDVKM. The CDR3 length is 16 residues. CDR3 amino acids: CASSIPWGGATHEQYF. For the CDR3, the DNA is TGTGCCAGCAGTATCCCATGGGGAGGGGCGACCCACGAGCAGTACTTC.

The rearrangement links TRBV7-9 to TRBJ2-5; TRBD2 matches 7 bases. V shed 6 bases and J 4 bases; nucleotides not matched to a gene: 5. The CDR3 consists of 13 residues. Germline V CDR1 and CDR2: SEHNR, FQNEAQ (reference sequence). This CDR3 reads CASRGWEGETQYF. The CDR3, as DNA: TGTGCCAGCAGGGGCTGGGAGGGAGAGACCCAGTACTTC.

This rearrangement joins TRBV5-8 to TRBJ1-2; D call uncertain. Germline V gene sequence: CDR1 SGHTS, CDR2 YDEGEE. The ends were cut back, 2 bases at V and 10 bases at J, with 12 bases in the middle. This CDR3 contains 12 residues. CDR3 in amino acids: CASSLKGRAYTF. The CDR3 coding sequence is TGTGCCAGCAGCTTAAAAGGTCGAGCCTACACCTTC.

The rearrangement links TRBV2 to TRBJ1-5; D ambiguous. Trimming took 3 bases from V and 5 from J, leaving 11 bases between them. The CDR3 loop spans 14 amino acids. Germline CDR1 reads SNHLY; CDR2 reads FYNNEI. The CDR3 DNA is TGTGCCAGCAGTGATTTACAGCCGGATCAGCCCCAGCATTTT. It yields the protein CASSDLQPDQPQHF.

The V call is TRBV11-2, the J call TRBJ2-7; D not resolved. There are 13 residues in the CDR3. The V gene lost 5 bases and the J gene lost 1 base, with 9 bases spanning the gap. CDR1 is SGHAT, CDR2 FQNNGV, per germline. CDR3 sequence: CASSRVVSYEQYF. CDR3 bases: TGTGCCAGCAGCCGTGTCGTTTCCTACGAGCAGTACTTC.

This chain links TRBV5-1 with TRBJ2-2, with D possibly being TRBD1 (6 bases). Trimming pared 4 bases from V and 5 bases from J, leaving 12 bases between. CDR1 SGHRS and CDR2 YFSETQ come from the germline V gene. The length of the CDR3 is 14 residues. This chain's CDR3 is CASSETGRTGELFF. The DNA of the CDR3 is TGCGCCAGCAGCGAGACAGGTCGTACCGGGGAGCTGTTTTTT.

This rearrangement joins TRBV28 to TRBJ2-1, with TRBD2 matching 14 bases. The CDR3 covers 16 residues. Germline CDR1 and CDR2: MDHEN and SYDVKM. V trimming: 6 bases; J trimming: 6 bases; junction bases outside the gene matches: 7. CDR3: CASSSPGTSGSNEQFF. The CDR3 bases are TGTGCCAGCAGCTCCCCCGGGACTAGCGGGAGCAATGAGCAGTTCTTC.

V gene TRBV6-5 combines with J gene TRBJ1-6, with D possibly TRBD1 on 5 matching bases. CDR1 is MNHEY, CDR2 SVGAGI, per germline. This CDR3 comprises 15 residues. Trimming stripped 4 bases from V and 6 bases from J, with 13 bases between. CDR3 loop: CASSLGRRTNSPLHF. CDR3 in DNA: TGTGCCAGCAGTTTGGGACGGCGGACTAATTCACCCCTCCACTTT.

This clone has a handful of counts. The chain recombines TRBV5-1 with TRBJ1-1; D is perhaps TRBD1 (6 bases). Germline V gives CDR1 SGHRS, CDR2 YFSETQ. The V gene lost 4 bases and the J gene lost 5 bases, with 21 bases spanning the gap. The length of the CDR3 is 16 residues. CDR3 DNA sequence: TGCGCCAGCAGCCCGCGTAGGGGGGAAGGAGAAACTGAAGCTTTCTTT. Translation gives CASSPRRGEGETEAFF.

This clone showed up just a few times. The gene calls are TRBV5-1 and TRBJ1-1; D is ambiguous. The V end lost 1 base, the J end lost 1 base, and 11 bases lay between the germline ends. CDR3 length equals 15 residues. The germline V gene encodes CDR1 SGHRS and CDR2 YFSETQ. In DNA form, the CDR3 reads TGCGCCAGCAGCTTGACCCCGGGAGCGAACACTGAAGCTTTCTTT. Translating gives CASSLTPGANTEAFF.

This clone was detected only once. The CDR3 region has the DNA TGTGCCATCAGTCCGGACAGGGTTGACACTGAAGCTTTCTTT. This gives the protein CAISPDRVDTEAFF. The chain carries TRBV10-3 and TRBJ1-1, with TRBD1 matching over 8 bases. This CDR3 contains 14 residues. The V gene end was trimmed by 5 bases and the J gene end by 3 bases; junction bases not matched to a gene: 5. CDR1 and CDR2 from the germline V gene are ENHRY and SYGVKD.

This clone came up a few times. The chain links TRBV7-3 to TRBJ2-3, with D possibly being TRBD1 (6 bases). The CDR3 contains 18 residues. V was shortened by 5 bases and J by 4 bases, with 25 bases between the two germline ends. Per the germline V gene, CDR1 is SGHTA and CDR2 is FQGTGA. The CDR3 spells CASSLNRVGPTQADTQYF. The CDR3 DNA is TGTGCCAGCAGCCTCAACAGGGTAGGGCCCACGCAGGCAGATACGCAGTATTTT.

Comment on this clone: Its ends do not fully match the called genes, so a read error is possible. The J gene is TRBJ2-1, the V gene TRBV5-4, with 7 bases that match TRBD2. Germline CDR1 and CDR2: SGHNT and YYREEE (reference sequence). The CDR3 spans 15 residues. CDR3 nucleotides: TGTGCCAGCAGCTTGGGGGGCGGGAGAGGCAATAAGCAGTTCTTC. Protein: CASSLGGGRGNKQFF.

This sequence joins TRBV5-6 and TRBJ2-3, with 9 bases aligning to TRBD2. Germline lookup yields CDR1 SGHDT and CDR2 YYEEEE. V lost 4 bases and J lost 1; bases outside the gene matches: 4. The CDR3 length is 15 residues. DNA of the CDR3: TGTGCCAGCAGCCCAGCTAGCGGGGGCACAGATACGCAGTATTTT. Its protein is CASSPASGGTDTQYF.

The CDR3, as DNA: TGTGCCAGCAGCCAAGATGGGGTAAATGAGCAGTTCTTC. Protein product: CASSQDGVNEQFF. V and J are TRBV4-2 and TRBJ2-1; no clear D gene. Germline-derived CDR1 and CDR2 are LGHNA and YNFKEQ. CDR3 length: 13 residues. The V end lost 0 bases, the J end lost 7 bases, and 7 bases lay between the germline ends.